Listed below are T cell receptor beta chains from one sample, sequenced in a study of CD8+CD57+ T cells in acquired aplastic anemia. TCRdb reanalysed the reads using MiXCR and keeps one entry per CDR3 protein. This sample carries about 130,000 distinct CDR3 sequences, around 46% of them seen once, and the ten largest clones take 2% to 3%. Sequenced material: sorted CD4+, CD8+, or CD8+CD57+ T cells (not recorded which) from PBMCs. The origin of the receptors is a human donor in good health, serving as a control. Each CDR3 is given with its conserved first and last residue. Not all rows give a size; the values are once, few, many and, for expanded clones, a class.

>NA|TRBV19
CASANIDRVISYSHTF
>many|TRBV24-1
CATSDALVATDTQYF
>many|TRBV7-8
CASSLVAGINEQFF
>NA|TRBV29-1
CSGQGAVSYGYTF
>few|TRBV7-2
CASSFVAYGYEQYF
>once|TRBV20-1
CSARVGSPQETQYF
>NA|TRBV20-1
CSARTDRWQETQYF
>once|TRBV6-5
CASIWSGGDTQYF
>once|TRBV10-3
CAISDRGGRSYEQYF
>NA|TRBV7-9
CASSLAGEPQHF
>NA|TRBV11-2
CASSFVTGHITEAFF
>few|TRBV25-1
CASSGDRSGYEQYF
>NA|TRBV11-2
CASSRTSGVRDTQYF
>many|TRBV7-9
CASSPGGYNEQFF
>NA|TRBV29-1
CSVTTGANYGYTF
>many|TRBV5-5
CASSLGDRVWFQPQHF
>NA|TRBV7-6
CASSLVTSGGQETQYF
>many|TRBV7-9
CASSFVRVEAFF
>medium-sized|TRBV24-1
CATSDITGGEQFF
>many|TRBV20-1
CSAVRFGDEAFF
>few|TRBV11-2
CASSAGGLAGGLDEQYF
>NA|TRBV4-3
CASSQSWRPGSMNTEAFF
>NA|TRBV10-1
CASSEKTGGSYEQYF
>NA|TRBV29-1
CSSFGRADQPQHF
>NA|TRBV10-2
CASTLGGGDEKLFF
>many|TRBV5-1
CASSLVVSYGYTF
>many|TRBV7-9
CASSLGVLLQETQYF
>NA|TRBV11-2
CASSRSGDYNEQFF
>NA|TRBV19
CASSISGGPNTEAFF
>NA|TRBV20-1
CSAPPFQGARGYTF
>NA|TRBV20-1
CSAFKGLRRDAKAFF
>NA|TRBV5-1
CVSSLGMISGANVLAF
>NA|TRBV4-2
CASSQAGSESNTGELFF
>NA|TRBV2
CASLHRSQYF
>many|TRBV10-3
CASSEVPGHRSDTQYF
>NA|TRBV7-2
CASRSGTARSYTF
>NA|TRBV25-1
CASSESPRVYGYTF
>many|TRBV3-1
CASSQGLQGYNSPLHF
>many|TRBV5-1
CASSFRDRINYGYTF
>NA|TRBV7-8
CAGSSVVFAGTDTQYF
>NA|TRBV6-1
CASRDTGRNYGYTF
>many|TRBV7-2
CASSQSDRGYGQPQHF
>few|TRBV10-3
CAISRTGGVYEQYF
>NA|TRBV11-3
CASSSQGLASNNEQFF
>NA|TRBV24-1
CATSGTINTQYF
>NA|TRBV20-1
CSAPDRITDTQYF
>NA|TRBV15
CATSRGGTDTQYF
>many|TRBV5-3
CATSGGGAGDNEQFF